The entry below gives a single T cell receptor beta chain sequence along with its context. The CDR3 has 14 amino acids. Germline V lookup: CDR1 MNHNY, CDR2 SVGAGI (reference sequence). The junction had 2 bases not matched to a gene; V was cut back by 2 bases and J by 1 base. The data derive from a study of Tregs in tolerant kidney transplant recipients. Sequencing was performed with immunoSEQ multiplex PCR; in TCRdb, only in-frame clones are kept and a portion is missing. The data contain about 66,000 clones, roughly 92% of them singletons. The chain employs TRBV6-6 and TRBJ2-7, with 7 bases matching TRBD1. This TCR derives from a human donor who received a combined kidney and bone marrow transplant. The sequenced sample was CD8+ T cells from blood, obtained before the transplant. As DNA, the CDR3 is TGTGCCAGCAGTTACGGGGACAGATCCTACGAGCAGTACTTC. Protein product: CASSYGDRSYEQYF.